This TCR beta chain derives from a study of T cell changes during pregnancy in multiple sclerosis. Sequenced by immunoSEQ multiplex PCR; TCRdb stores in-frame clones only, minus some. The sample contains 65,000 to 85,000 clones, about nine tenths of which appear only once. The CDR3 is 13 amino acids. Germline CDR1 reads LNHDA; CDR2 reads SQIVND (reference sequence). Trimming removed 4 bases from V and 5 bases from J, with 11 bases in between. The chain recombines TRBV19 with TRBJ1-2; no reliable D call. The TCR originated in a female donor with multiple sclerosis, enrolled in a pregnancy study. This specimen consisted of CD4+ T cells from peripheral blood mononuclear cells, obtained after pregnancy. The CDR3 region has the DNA TGTGCCAGTAGTACTCTCAGTCGTTATGGCTACACCTTC. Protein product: CASSTLSRYGYTF.